This is a list of T cell receptor beta chains from one sample in a study of control samples from healthy donors and cancer patients. Assay used: immunoSEQ multiplex PCR; TCRdb lists only in-frame clones, some missing. Of approximately 140,000 clones in the sample, about 90% were seen once. The sequenced material came from blood. The origin of the receptors is a man between 18 and 35 years old in good health. CDR3s include the opening cysteine and the closing phenylalanine or tryptophan. D genes are given only for firm matches. Size is stated for part of the rows, as once, few or many counts, or as a class when the clone is expanded.

NA TRBJ1-1 TRBV29-1 NA TGCAGCGTCCGGCCGACAGTGAACACTGAAGCTTTCTTT CSVRPTVNTEAFF
TRBD1 TRBJ2-7 TRBV6-5 NA TGTGCCAGCAGAGGGACAGGGGGCCCCTACGAGCAGTACTTC CASRGTGGPYEQYF
TRBD1 TRBJ2-5 TRBV7-9 NA TGTGCCAGCAGCCCAAGGGACAGGGAGTCTGAGACCCAGTACTTC CASSPRDRESETQYF
TRBD1 TRBJ1-6 TRBV4-2 few TGTGCCAGCAGCGGGACCGGGACAGTTGATAATTCACCCCTCCACTTT CASSGTGTVDNSPLHF
NA TRBJ1-1 TRBV19 NA TGTGCCAGTAGTATTTCCCGGAACACTGAAGCTTTCTTT CASSISRNTEAFF
NA TRBJ1-5 TRBV29-1 NA TGCAGCGTTAAGACAGACAATAGCAATCAGCCCCAGCATTTT CSVKTDNSNQPQHF
TRBD2 TRBJ2-1 TRBV7-2 NA TGTGCCAGCAGCGTCGGACTAGCTGGCAATGAGCAGTTCTTC CASSVGLAGNEQFF
NA TRBJ2-3 TRBV19 NA TGTGCCAGTAGTATCGGGACGGGGGCCGTTAGCACAGATACGCAGTATTTT CASSIGTGAVSTDTQYF
NA TRBJ1-6 TRBV19 NA TGTGCCGGTAATACGGATTATAATTCACCCCTCCACTTT CAGNTDYNSPLHF
TRBD2 TRBJ2-1 TRBV6-2/TRBV6-3 NA TGTGCCAGCAGTCTAAAGGGACTAGGGAACAATGAGCAGTTCTTC CASSLKGLGNNEQFF
NA TRBJ1-2 TRBV30 NA TGTGCCTGGAGTGTAGCCCTCGGAAGGGGAAACTATGGCTACACCTTC CAWSVALGRGNYGYTF
NA TRBJ1-5 TRBV6-5 NA TGTGCCAGCGGGGAGGGGCCGAGCAATCAGCCCCAGCATTTT CASGEGPSNQPQHF
TRBD1 TRBJ1-3 TRBV2 NA TGTGCCAGCAGTCCCTACAGGGGTCGGGGGCTTGGAAACACCATATATTTT CASSPYRGRGLGNTIYF
NA TRBJ1-6 TRBV14 NA TGTGCCAGCCGAGAAGGGTATTGGGACAATAATTCACCCCTCCACTTT CASREGYWDNNSPLHF
NA TRBJ2-3 TRBV7-9 NA TGTGCCAGCTTCAGTCTTAGCACAGATACGCAGTATTTT CASFSLSTDTQYF
NA TRBJ1-4 TRBV15 NA TGTGCCACCAGCAGTAGACGGGGTGCGGTGGGTGAAAAACTGTTTTTT CATSSRRGAVGEKLFF
TRBD2 TRBJ2-1 TRBV2 NA TGTGCCGGGACTAGCTCCTACAATGAGCAGTTCTTC CAGTSSYNEQFF
TRBD1 TRBJ1-5 TRBV6-2/TRBV6-3 NA TGTGCCAGCAGTTCCCAGGGGGCTCAGCCCCAGCATTTT CASSSQGAQPQHF
TRBD1 TRBJ2-6 TRBV5-6 NA TGTGCCAGCAGTTCCCAGACAGGGTGGGGCTCTGGGGCCAACGTCCTGACTTTC CASSSQTGWGSGANVLTF
NA TRBJ1-4 TRBV12-3/TRBV12-4 NA TGTGCCAGCAGTTACGATGAAAAACTGTTTTTT CASSYDEKLFF
NA TRBJ1-6 TRBV10-3 few TGTGCCATCGGCAGCTCCTATAATTCACCCCTCCACTTT CAIGSSYNSPLHF
TRBD2 TRBJ2-3 TRBV24-1 NA TGTGCCACCAGTGATTTCCCGAGTGGCGGGGGGCACACAGATACGCAGTATTTT CATSDFPSGGGHTDTQYF
NA TRBJ2-2 TRBV6-5 NA TGTGCCAGCGGCAACAGGGTTCGGACCGGGGAGCTGTTTTTT CASGNRVRTGELFF
NA TRBJ1-4 TRBV7-6 NA TGTGCCAGCAGCTTAGGTCGCAGGGTGGCTACTAATGAAAAACTGTTTTTT CASSLGRRVATNEKLFF
NA TRBJ1-5 TRBV24-1 NA TGTGCCACCAGTGATTTTGAAGAACCCCCTGGGCAGCCCCAGCATTTT CATSDFEEPPGQPQHF
NA TRBJ2-1 TRBV12-3/TRBV12-4 NA TGTGCCAGCAGTTTTCATTCGGCGAATGAGCAGTTCTTC CASSFHSANEQFF
NA TRBJ1-1 TRBV6-5 NA TGTGCCAGCAGTTGGGGCGGGAACACTGAAGCTTTCTTT CASSWGGNTEAFF
TRBD2 TRBJ2-3 TRBV4-1 NA TGCGCCAGCAGCCAAAACGGGGGGGCGGGTGATACGCAGTATTTT CASSQNGGAGDTQYF
TRBD2 TRBJ2-5 TRBV9 NA TGTGCCAGCAGCGTAGGGACTAGCGGGGTCCAAGAGACCCAGTACTTC CASSVGTSGVQETQYF
TRBD1 TRBJ1-2 TRBV19 NA TGTGCCAGTAGTATAGGCCTGGGACAGAACAACTATGGCTACACCTTC CASSIGLGQNNYGYTF
NA TRBJ1-1 TRBV29-1 NA TGCAGCGTTGAAAGGGGGTCCGGCACTGAAGCTTTCTTT CSVERGSGTEAFF
NA TRBJ2-5 TRBV6-2/TRBV6-3 NA TGTGCCAGCAGTTACCCCCTTAGCGACCTCCAAGAGACCCAGTACTTC CASSYPLSDLQETQYF
NA TRBJ2-7 TRBV10-3 NA TGTGCCATCAGTGATGAGGACGAGCAGTACTTC CAISDEDEQYF
TRBD1 TRBJ1-2 TRBV28 NA TGTGCCAGCAGTTTCTCCCTCGGACAGGGCGCCGGCTACACCTTC CASSFSLGQGAGYTF
NA TRBJ1-1 TRBV15 NA TGTGCCTCTTTTTTTACAGAACTGAACACTGAAGCTTTCTTT CASFFTELNTEAFF
NA TRBJ1-3 TRBV7-9 NA TGTGCCAGCAGCCCACCGGCCCCTCGAAACACCATATATTTT CASSPPAPRNTIYF
TRBD1 TRBJ2-7 TRBV4-2 once TGTGCCAGCAGCCAAGAACTCGGACAGGGAGGTAACGAGCAGTACTTC CASSQELGQGGNEQYF
NA TRBJ2-3 TRBV21-1 NA TGTGCCAGCAGCCCAGGAGGACTCAGCACAGATACGCAGTATTTT CASSPGGLSTDTQYF
NA TRBJ2-7 TRBV5-1 NA TGCGCCAGCAGCTTGTCCGCGGGACAGTACGAGCAGTACTTC CASSLSAGQYEQYF
NA TRBJ2-1 TRBV12-3/TRBV12-4 once TGTGCCAGCAGCCTCGGTGAGCAGTTCTTC CASSLGEQFF
NA TRBJ2-1 TRBV5-1 NA TGCGCCAGCAGTGGGGGGACAACCCTCGACAATGAGCAGTTCTTC CASSGGTTLDNEQFF
TRBD1 TRBJ2-3 TRBV5-4 NA TGTGCCAGCAGCTCCCCGACAGGGGGTCCCACAGATACGCAGTATTTT CASSSPTGGPTDTQYF
NA TRBJ2-6 TRBV3-1/TRBV3-2 once TGTGCCAGCAGCCAAGGACTGCTCTCTGGGGCCAACGTCCTGACTTTC CASSQGLLSGANVLTF
NA TRBJ2-7 TRBV4-1 NA TGCGCCAGCAGCCAAGCGTGGGACCGAGCGCCCTACGAGCAGTACTTC CASSQAWDRAPYEQYF
NA TRBJ1-2 TRBV9 NA TGTGCCAGCAGCGCATTACTGGGTGTGGTGGGAGGCTACACCTTC CASSALLGVVGGYTF
TRBD1 TRBJ2-1 TRBV30 NA TGTGCCTGGAGCGCTGCAGGGGGCCAATACAATGAGCAGTTCTTC CAWSAAGGQYNEQFF
NA TRBJ1-3 TRBV4-3 NA TGCGCCAGCAGCCAAGAAAAGGGCGTTCTTTCTGGAAACACCATATATTTT CASSQEKGVLSGNTIYF
TRBD1 TRBJ1-2 TRBV28 NA TGTGCCAGCAGTTCGGGACAGGGGGCCTCTGGCTACACCTTC CASSSGQGASGYTF
TRBD2 TRBJ2-7 TRBV9 NA TGTGCCAGCAGCGTAGAGGAGCGGGGGTTCGAGCAGTACTTC CASSVEERGFEQYF
NA TRBJ2-7 TRBV19 NA TGTGCCAGTAGTATAGGCGCCGGGGATCTAGGAGAGCAGTACTTC CASSIGAGDLGEQYF
NA TRBJ2-1 TRBV21-1 NA TGTGCCAGCAGCAAAGACGCAGGGGCCAAATTAATATATGAGCAGTTCTTC CASSKDAGAKLIYEQFF
TRBD1 TRBJ1-3 TRBV25-1 NA TGTGCCAGCAGACGGAGGGACAGGGACCACACCATATATTTT CASRRRDRDHTIYF
NA TRBJ2-5 TRBV7-9 NA TGTGCCAGCACCAGCTCAGGGGGGCAAGAGACCCAGTACTTC CASTSSGGQETQYF
NA TRBJ1-5 TRBV7-3 NA TGTGCCAGCAGCTTAATCGCGGGGAAAAAGGGTAGCAATCAGCCCCAGCATTTT CASSLIAGKKGSNQPQHF
TRBD1 TRBJ1-5 TRBV19 few TGTGCCAGTAGTGCCCAAACAGGGGGCTCTCAGCCCCAGCATTTT CASSAQTGGSQPQHF
TRBD1 TRBJ2-2 TRBV4-1 NA TGCGCCAGCAGCCAAGGTCCGACAGGGGGCACCGGGGAGCTGTTTTTT CASSQGPTGGTGELFF
TRBD1 TRBJ2-5 TRBV5-1 NA TGCGCCAGCAGCCGAAAAACAGGGGTCCAGGAGACCCAGTACTTC CASSRKTGVQETQYF
NA TRBJ2-7 TRBV5-1 NA TGCGCCAGCACCCAGGGGTACGAGCAGTACTTC CASTQGYEQYF